These T cell receptor beta chains were read from a single sample in a study of regulatory T cells in long-lasting Graves disease. TCRdb reprocessed the multiplex PCR reads with MiXCR, giving one entry per CDR3 protein. The profile covers over 350,000 distinct CDR3 sequences, with less than 25% appearing a single time and 20% to 25% taken by the ten largest. This specimen was peripheral blood mononuclear cells (PBMCs), taken when the disease was refractory, from a patient treated with antithyroid drugs. These receptors were collected from a female donor with Graves disease. Both conserved end residues are part of each CDR3. A D gene is named only where the DNA matches it firmly. Not every row has a clone size; where given, it reads once, few, many or a size class.

clone_size	v_call	d_call	j_call	cdr3_length	cdr3_nt	cdr3_aa
many	TRBV7-2	TRBD1	TRBJ2-5	16	TGTGCCAGCAGCCACCATCGGGCAGGGGGACAAGAGACCCAGTACTTC	CASSHHRAGGQETQYF
few	TRBV6-1	-	TRBJ2-7	13	TGTGCCAGCAGTGAAGCTTCCAAGTACGAGCAGTACTTC	CASSEASKYEQYF
-	TRBV10-1	-	TRBJ2-3	17	TGCGCCAGCAGTGGGTCTGCAACCCCTCGGAGCACAGATACGCAGTATTTT	CASSGSATPRSTDTQYF
-	TRBV15	-	TRBJ1-1	14	TGTGCCACCAGCAGGAGGGGGACGAACACTGAAGCTTTCTTT	CATSRRGTNTEAFF
-	TRBV20-1	TRBD2	TRBJ2-5	14	TGCAGTGCTCCTAAAGCGGGGCACCAAGAGACCCAGTACTTC	CSAPKAGHQETQYF
-	TRBV29-1	-	TRBJ2-3	14	TGCAGCGTCCGACTGGGGGCGGGGGCAGATACGCAGTATTTT	CSVRLGAGADTQYF
-	TRBV5-1	TRBD1	TRBJ1-2	15	TGCGCCAGCAGCCAAAACCCCACAGGGGACTATGGCTACACCTTC	CASSQNPTGDYGYTF
few	TRBV18	-	TRBJ1-1	16	TGTGCCAGCTCACCGGCGGGGGGAAGGATGAACACTGAAGCTTTCTTT	CASSPAGGRMNTEAFF
few	TRBV12-5	TRBD1	TRBJ2-7	16	TGTGCTAGTGGTTGGACCCCTGGGACAGGGGGCAACGAGCAGTACTTC	CASGWTPGTGGNEQYF
-	TRBV15	TRBD2	TRBJ2-7	14	TGTGCCACCAGCAGACAGGGAGGGGCCTACGAGCAGTACTTC	CATSRQGGAYEQYF
many	TRBV29-1	TRBD2	TRBJ2-5	17	TGCAGCGCGACAGCGGGAGGGCCGTACTCTTACCAAGAGACCCAGTACTTC	CSATAGGPYSYQETQYF
few	TRBV20-1	TRBD1	TRBJ1-5	15	TGCAGTGCTAGAGATCTCAGGACAGGGAACCAGCCCCAGCATTTT	CSARDLRTGNQPQHF
-	TRBV2	-	TRBJ2-1	14	TGTGCCAGCAGTGAAACTCGGGGAGGAGATGAGCAGTTCTTC	CASSETRGGDEQFF
many	TRBV2	TRBD2	TRBJ2-5	16	TGTGCCAGCAGTGAAGGGCTAGCGGGGTCCCAAGAGACCCAGTACTTC	CASSEGLAGSQETQYF
many	TRBV12-3/TRBV12-4	-	TRBJ2-2	15	TGTGCCAGCGCGCCGTGGACAGCGAACACCGGGGAGCTGTTTTTT	CASAPWTANTGELFF
-	TRBV6-1	-	TRBJ2-1	15	TGTGCCGTAGAGGTTGCGAGGAGCTCCTACAATGAGCAGTTCTTC	CAVEVARSSYNEQFF
few	TRBV6-5	-	TRBJ2-2	17	TGTGCCAGCAGTTACGGGGGAGGAATCACGAACACCGGGGAGCTGTTTTTT	CASSYGGGITNTGELFF
many	TRBV28	-	TRBJ2-6	18	TGTGCCAGCAGTCGAAACCCAGGGAGAGGGGCTGGGGCCAACGTCCTGACTTTC	CASSRNPGRGAGANVLTF
-	TRBV28	TRBD2	TRBJ2-1	16	TGTGCCAGCAGTTTTGGCGGGAGGGCCTTAGGAAATGAGCAGTTCTTC	CASSFGGRALGNEQFF
few	TRBV20-1	-	TRBJ1-5	15	TGCAGTGCTCTCGGGGGTGGGGGGTCCAATCAGCCCCAGCATTTT	CSALGGGGSNQPQHF
few	TRBV29-1	-	TRBJ1-4	17	TGCAGCGTTGAAGGCCCTTCCGGACGGGGAGGAGGGGAAAAACTGTTTTTT	CSVEGPSGRGGGEKLFF
many	TRBV7-2	-	TRBJ2-5	15	TGTGCCAGCAGCTTAGTCCGGGTTGACTTGGAGACCCAGTACTTC	CASSLVRVDLETQYF
few	TRBV29-1	TRBD1	TRBJ2-6	16	TGCAGCGTTCAGGACCAAGGGGGCCTGGGGGCCAACGTCCTGACTTTC	CSVQDQGGLGANVLTF
-	TRBV6-5	-	TRBJ2-7	15	TGTGCCAGCAGTTTCGGACTATCGGGAGCCTACGAGCAGTACTTC	CASSFGLSGAYEQYF
-	TRBV29-1	TRBD1	TRBJ1-2	14	TGCAGCGTGGGGGACAGGGGGCGCGACTATGGCTACACCTTC	CSVGDRGRDYGYTF
-	TRBV3-1	-	TRBJ1-1	12	TGTGCCAGCAGCCAAGGCTCCCGGGAAGCTTTCTTT	CASSQGSREAFF
-	TRBV12-5	-	TRBJ1-6	12	TGTGCTAGTGGTCCTCCTAATTCACCCCTCCACTTT	CASGPPNSPLHF
-	TRBV7-2	-	TRBJ1-1	13	TGTGCCAGCAGATTTACCGAGAACACTGAAGCTTTCTTT	CASRFTENTEAFF
-	TRBV29-1	TRBD1	TRBJ1-2	12	TGCAGCGTTGACGACAGGGTTGATGGCTACACCTTC	CSVDDRVDGYTF
few	TRBV5-1	TRBD1	TRBJ2-5	14	TGCGCCAGCATGGCCCTTCAGGGGGAAGAGACCCAGTACTTC	CASMALQGEETQYF
many	TRBV27	TRBD1	TRBJ1-5	15	TGTGCCAGCAGTTCCGGACAGGTCCTCAATCAGCCCCAGCATTTT	CASSSGQVLNQPQHF
many	TRBV6-5	-	TRBJ1-2	15	TGTGCCAGCAGTTACGATGGGGGAGAGAACTATGGCTACACCTTC	CASSYDGGENYGYTF
many	TRBV28	TRBD1	TRBJ2-7	14	TGTGCCAGCAGTGCTGACAGGGTATCCTACGAGCAGTACTTC	CASSADRVSYEQYF
-	TRBV6-1	TRBD1	TRBJ2-7	14	TGTGCCAGCAATATCGGACAGGCACTCTACGAGCAGTACTTC	CASNIGQALYEQYF
-	TRBV7-2	-	TRBJ1-6	14	TGTGCCAGCAGCTTTGGGGGACGGAATTCACCCCTCCACTTT	CASSFGGRNSPLHF
-	TRBV7-9	-	TRBJ1-5	15	TGTGCCAGCAGCCTAGGGGCGGATAGCAATCAGCCCCAGCATTTT	CASSLGADSNQPQHF
few	TRBV10-3	-	TRBJ1-5	12	TGTGCCATCAGTGAGCGGGATCAGCCCCAGCATTTT	CAISERDQPQHF
few	TRBV12-3/TRBV12-4	-	TRBJ1-6	15	TGTGCCAGCACCCTCGGGGGGCCGGGAAATTCACCCCTCCACTTT	CASTLGGPGNSPLHF
many	TRBV27	-	TRBJ1-1	14	TGTGCCAGCAAATACACGACAGAAAACACTGAAGCTTTCTTT	CASKYTTENTEAFF
many	TRBV28	-	TRBJ1-1	15	TGTGCCAGCAGCCGTGACGGGACGCCGAACACTGAAGCTTTCTTT	CASSRDGTPNTEAFF
many	TRBV2	-	TRBJ2-2	14	TGTGCCAGCAATTCAGGGGAGAACACCGGGGAGCTGTTTTTT	CASNSGENTGELFF
many	TRBV5-1	-	TRBJ1-1	15	TGCGCCAGCAGCTTGGTAGGACAGAAGAACACTGAAGCTTTCTTT	CASSLVGQKNTEAFF
few	TRBV27	TRBD1	TRBJ2-7	16	TGTGCCAGCAGTTATCAATTCCGGGACAGGGCCCACGAGCAGTACTTC	CASSYQFRDRAHEQYF
-	TRBV12-3/TRBV12-4	TRBD2	TRBJ2-2	14	TGTGCCAGCCTTAGCGGGGGAAACACCGGGGAGCTGTTTTTT	CASLSGGNTGELFF
-	TRBV19	TRBD2	TRBJ2-4	13	TGTGCCAGTATCCCCGGCGGGAGTGACATTCAGTACTTC	CASIPGGSDIQYF
many	TRBV13	-	TRBJ1-4	16	TGTGCCAGCAGCTTAGGCGGGGTGAGCGACGGGGAAAAACTGTTTTTT	CASSLGGVSDGEKLFF
-	TRBV5-4	-	TRBJ1-6	14	TGTGCCAGCAGCTTGGACTCGTTGAATTCACCCCTCCACTTT	CASSLDSLNSPLHF